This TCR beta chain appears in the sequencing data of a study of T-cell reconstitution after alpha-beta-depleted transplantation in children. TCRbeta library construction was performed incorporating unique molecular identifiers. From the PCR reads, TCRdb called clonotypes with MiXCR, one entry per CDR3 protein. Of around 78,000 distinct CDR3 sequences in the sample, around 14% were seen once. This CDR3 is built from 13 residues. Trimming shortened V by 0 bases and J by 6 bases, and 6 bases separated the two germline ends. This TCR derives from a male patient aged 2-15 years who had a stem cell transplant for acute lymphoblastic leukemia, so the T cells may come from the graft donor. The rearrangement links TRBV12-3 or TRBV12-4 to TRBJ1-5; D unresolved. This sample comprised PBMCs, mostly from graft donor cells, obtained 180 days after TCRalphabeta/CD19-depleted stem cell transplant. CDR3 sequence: CASSLAEGQPQHF. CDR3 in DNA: TGTGCCAGCAGTTTAGCGGAAGGTCAGCCCCAGCATTTT.